The subject of this entry is one T cell receptor beta chain. This sample stems from a study of blood T cell repertoires in COVID-19. Original data processing: Using reference gene primer amplification, nucleated cell counts were estimated. The method was immunoSEQ multiplex PCR; TCRdb's version includes in-frame clones alone and lacks a portion of them. V, J and clone size are taken as reported in that table, and D and trimming were inferred from the DNA itself. The sample has tens of thousands of clones, 75% to 90% seen once. CDR1 is SGHTA, CDR2 FQGNSA, per germline. The CDR3 length is 16 residues. Trimming shortened V by 1 base and J by 5 bases, and 17 bases separated the two germline ends.

This TCR was recovered from a human donor in a cohort sampled during active COVID-19. The chain is built from TRBV7-2 and TRBJ1-2; no clear D gene. Specimen: peripheral blood. CDR3 protein: CASSLVAVVESYGYTF. CDR3 bases: TGTGCCAGCAGCTTAGTAGCCGTGGTTGAGTCGTATGGCTACACCTTC.